A single sample is the source of the 27 T cell receptor beta chains below, sequenced in a study of blood T cell repertoires in COVID-19. Using immunoSEQ multiplex PCR, the repertoire was profiled, and TCRdb retains in-frame clones only, with some absent. The profile covers approximately 300,000 clones, with about 90% appearing a single time and 1.8% taken by the ten largest. The sequencing input was peripheral blood. These receptors came from a woman aged 25 to 39 with COVID-19, enrolled during active disease.

V and J are TRBV6-6 and TRBJ2-3; TRBD1 agrees at 10 bases. V was pared by 6 bases and J by 5 bases, with 5 bases of the junction left unmatched. The CDR3 totals 14 residues. Germline CDR1 reads MNHNY; CDR2 reads SVGAGI (reference sequence). CDR3 nucleotide sequence: TGTGCCAGCAGGGCGACAGGGGGCGGAGATACGCAGTATTTT. Translating gives CASRATGGGDTQYF.

The chain uses TRBV6-5 and TRBJ1-2; D is unresolved. This CDR3 has 13 amino acids. The germline V gene encodes CDR1 MNHEY and CDR2 SVGAGI. The V end lost 2 bases, the J end lost 8 bases, and 12 bases lay between the germline ends. This CDR3 is CASSYGQSKGYTF. The CDR3 DNA is TGTGCCAGCAGTTACGGGCAGAGTAAGGGCTACACCTTC.

The V gene is TRBV28, the J gene TRBJ1-1; D call uncertain. CDR1 and CDR2 (germline): MDHEN, SYDVKM. V lost 5 bases to trimming and J lost 0 bases, with 13 bases between them. CDR3 length: 15 amino acids. CDR3 sequence reads: CASSPPDNMNTEAFF. DNA of the CDR3: TGTGCCAGCAGTCCACCCGACAACATGAACACTGAAGCTTTCTTT.

This clone was observed once. This sequence joins TRBV5-5 and TRBJ2-1; D may be TRBD1 (6 bases). The CDR3 runs 16 residues. V lost 6 bases and J lost 1, with 17 bases in between. Germline-derived CDR1 and CDR2 are SGHKS and YYEKEE (reference sequence). The CDR3 reads CASINHRAYSYNEQFF. CDR3 coding DNA: TGTGCCAGCATCAACCACAGGGCATATTCCTACAATGAGCAGTTCTTC.

The chain is built from TRBV4-1 and TRBJ1-6; D not certain. V was shortened by 0 bases and J by 0 bases, with 6 bases between the two germline ends. The CDR3 extends over 16 amino acids. Looked up from germline, CDR1 is MGHRA and CDR2 is YSYEKL. This CDR3 reads CASSQDLSSYNSPLHF. For the CDR3, the DNA is TGCGCCAGCAGCCAAGATCTGAGCTCCTATAATTCACCCCTCCACTTT.

Comment on this clone: This sample includes further DNA sequences coding for the same CDR3. V is TRBV7-9 and J is TRBJ1-6, with unresolved D. V lost 1 base and J lost 9, with 4 bases in between. CDR1 is SEHNR, CDR2 FQNEAQ, per germline (reference sequence). The length of the CDR3 is 12 residues. The CDR3: CASSLGASPLHF. The CDR3 region has the DNA TGTGCCAGCAGCTTAGGGGCTTCACCCCTCCACTTT.

The rearrangement links TRBV25-1 to TRBJ2-5; D gene ambiguous. The CDR3 is 13 amino acids. Germline-derived CDR1 and CDR2 are MGHDK and SYGVNS. V was trimmed by 3 bases and J by 1 base, leaving 6 bases between them. The CDR3 is CASSDTIQETQYF. DNA of the CDR3: TGTGCCAGCAGTGATACTATCCAAGAGACCCAGTACTTC.

This chain joins TRBV6-1 and TRBJ1-3, with D perhaps TRBD1 (6 bases). Germline CDR1 reads MNHNS; CDR2 reads SASEGT. Trimming removed 3 bases from V and 1 base from J, with 13 bases in between. The CDR3 has 16 amino acids. The CDR3 loop is CASSDFRQGSGNTIYF. DNA of the CDR3: TGTGCCAGCAGTGATTTCCGTCAGGGGTCTGGAAACACCATATATTTT.

The rearrangement joins TRBV7-8 to TRBJ1-2; D gene ambiguous. CDR1 and CDR2 from the germline V gene are SGHVS and FQNEAQ. Trimming shortened V by 1 base and J by 8 bases, and 11 bases separated the two germline ends. The CDR3 has 13 amino acids. CDR3 in amino acids: CASSLVPGIGYTF. The CDR3 DNA sequence: TGTGCCAGCAGCTTAGTTCCGGGGATCGGCTACACCTTC.

V is TRBV11-2 and J is TRBJ2-5, with 7 positions matching TRBD2. Germline lookup yields CDR1 SGHAT and CDR2 FQNNGV. The CDR3 spans 15 residues. V shed 5 bases and J 2 bases; nucleotides not matched to a gene: 8. The CDR3 region has the DNA TGTGCCAGCAGCCGCCCCCCGGGGGGTCAAGAGACCCAGTACTTC. The encoded protein is CASSRPPGGQETQYF.

The CDR3: CASSLTNRGRSNYGYTF. In DNA form, the CDR3 reads TGTGCCAGCAGCCTGACGAACAGGGGCCGTTCTAACTATGGCTACACCTTC. The rearrangement links TRBV7-7 to TRBJ1-2, with 7 nucleotides matching TRBD1. This CDR3 is 17 amino acids long. Germline loops: CDR1 SSHAT, CDR2 FNYEAQ (reference sequence). V gave up 5 bases and J gave up 0 bases; unmatched junction bases: 12.

The CDR3 nucleotides read TGCGCCAGCAGCCAGGGTTCGACAGGGTCTGAAGCTTTCTTT. Translation gives CASSQGSTGSEAFF. The rearrangement uses TRBV4-1 and TRBJ1-1; 7 bases fit TRBD1. The CDR3 loop spans 14 amino acids. The V gene's germline CDR1 is MGHRA and CDR2 YSYEKL. J lost 6 bases, V lost 3 bases, and 7 bases had no gene match.

The chain is built from TRBV12-5 and TRBJ1-5, with D perhaps TRBD1 (5 bases). CDR1 is LGHNT, CDR2 FRNRAP, per germline. The CDR3 is made up of 15 amino acids. The V and J ends lost 2 bases and 0 bases respectively, with 8 bases between them. CDR3 in amino acids: CASGLSGVSNQPQHF. Written as DNA, the CDR3 is TGTGCTAGTGGTTTGTCGGGGGTTAGCAATCAGCCCCAGCATTTT.

Written as DNA, the CDR3 is TGTGCCAGCAGCTTCGGGGGACAGGTTGAGGAAAAACTGTTTTTT. Its translation: CASSFGGQVEEKLFF. The chain links TRBV11-3 to TRBJ1-4; 8 bases fit TRBD1. The V gene's germline CDR1 is SGHNT and CDR2 YENEEA. The length of the CDR3 is 15 residues. With V trimmed by 3 bases and J by 8 bases, 8 bases remained unmatched.

The rearrangement uses TRBV9 and TRBJ2-3; D perhaps matches TRBD2 (6 bases). Trimming left V 7 bases short and J 1 base short, with 13 bases between. The CDR3 is 14 residues long. CDR1 SGDLS and CDR2 YYNGEE come from the germline V gene. CDR3 in amino acids: CASDRDFGTDTQYF. CDR3 nucleotide sequence: TGTGCCAGCGACCGGGACTTTGGCACAGATACGCAGTATTTT.

The chain employs TRBV15 and TRBJ2-7; D not certain. The CDR3 is 16 residues long. Between the trimmed V and J ends, which lost 0 bases and 3 bases, there was a span of 15 bases. Germline CDR1 and CDR2: LNHNV and YYDKDF (reference sequence). CDR3 bases: TGTGCCACCAGCAGAGATAGAGGCCTCACTCTCTACGAGCAGTACGTC. This sequence encodes CATSRDRGLTLYEQYV.

The chain carries TRBV29-1 and TRBJ1-2; TRBD1 agrees at 10 bases. CDR1 SQVTM and CDR2 ANQGSEA come from the germline V gene. This CDR3 contains 15 residues. Trimming cost V 4 bases and J 4 bases; bases outside gene matches: 9. The CDR3 protein is CSVAGTGTGAYGYTF. CDR3 DNA sequence: TGCAGCGTTGCAGGGACCGGGACAGGGGCCTATGGCTACACCTTC.

This clone was recorded once. Other DNA sequences within the sample encode an identical CDR3. The chain uses TRBV18 and TRBJ2-3, with D possibly TRBD2 on 5 matching bases. V was cut by 3 bases and J by 1 base, with 11 bases left in between. The CDR3 contains 15 residues. CDR1 KGHSH and CDR2 LQKENI come from the germline V gene. DNA for the CDR3: TGTGCCAGCTCACCTCCAGAGGGCCGCACAGATACGCAGTATTTT. It encodes CASSPPEGRTDTQYF.

V is TRBV3-1 (or the pseudogene TRBV3-2) and J is TRBJ2-2, with D possibly TRBD2 on 5 matching bases. Germline assignment: CDR1 LGHDT and CDR2 YNNKEL (reference sequence). Deletions cut 5 bases from V and 4 bases from J, with 14 bases between. The CDR3 has 15 residues. CDR3 coding DNA: TGTGCCAGCAGCTCCCAATGGACTCTCACCGGGGAGCTGTTTTTT. As protein: CASSSQWTLTGELFF.

The V and J genes are TRBV3-1 (or the pseudogene TRBV3-2) and TRBJ1-2; perhaps TRBD1 as D (6 bases). V dropped 4 bases and J dropped 0 bases, with 15 bases sitting between them. This CDR3 has 16 residues. CDR1 and CDR2 from the germline V gene are LGHDT and YNNKEL (reference sequence). CDR3 in DNA: TGTGCCAGCAGCCTGATGGGGGCCCCTACTAACTATGGCTACACCTTC. Encoded protein: CASSLMGAPTNYGYTF.

CDR3 nucleotide sequence: TGTGCCAGCAGCTTAGAATTACGGGAAAACAATGAGCAGTTCTTC. It yields the protein CASSLELRENNEQFF. The V and J genes are TRBV7-9 and TRBJ2-1; a possible D gene is TRBD2 (5 bases). Trimming stripped 1 base from V and 5 bases from J, with 12 bases between. This CDR3 comprises 15 residues. Germline assignment: CDR1 SEHNR and CDR2 FQNEAQ (reference sequence).

The rearrangement joins TRBV28 to TRBJ2-4; 7 bases line up with TRBD2. Trimming removed 4 bases from V and 4 bases from J; junction bases left unmatched: 7. Germline CDR1 is MDHEN and CDR2 is SYDVKM. The CDR3 sequence is 15 residues long. This CDR3 is CASSSLTAGKNIQYF. In DNA form, the CDR3 reads TGTGCCAGCAGTTCATTAACAGCGGGGAAAAACATTCAGTACTTC.

The V and J genes are TRBV12-3 or TRBV12-4 and TRBJ2-7; weak D call: TRBD2 (7 bases). The CDR3 contains 13 residues. The ends were cut back, 3 bases at V and 5 bases at J, with 11 bases in the middle. CDR3 DNA sequence: TGTGCCAGCAGTTTCGGAGGGGGGGACGAGCAGTACTTC. It specifies CASSFGGGDEQYF.

The V gene is TRBV18, the J gene TRBJ1-1, with 9 bases matching TRBD1. V dropped 0 bases and J dropped 7; count of bases not matched to a gene: 3. CDR3 size: 14 residues. CDR1 is KGHSH, CDR2 LQKENI, per germline. In DNA, the CDR3 is TGTGCCAGCTCACCACCGTTGGGACAGGGTGAAGCTTTCTTT. Translation: CASSPPLGQGEAFF.

The chain carries TRBV6-8 and TRBJ1-2; D gene uncertain. V lost 10 bases, J lost 3 bases, and 12 bases lay in between. Germline values: CDR1 MNHGY, CDR2 SAAAGT. CDR3 size: 12 residues. Here the CDR3 reads CATTRPYYGYTF. Written as DNA, the CDR3 is TGTGCCACAACCAGGCCTTACTATGGCTACACCTTC.

The CDR3 nucleotides are TGTGCCAGCAGCGGGACGGGAGGGGGCGCGACTGAAGCTTTCTTT. Translated: CASSGTGGGATEAFF. The V call is TRBV5-4, the J call TRBJ1-1, with TRBD1 matching 7 bases. Germline CDR1 is SGHNT and CDR2 is YYREEE (reference sequence). With 4 bases clipped from V and 5 bases from J, the junction kept 11 bases outside the gene matches. The CDR3 is 15 amino acids.

This clone was counted a single time. The rearrangement links TRBV15 to TRBJ2-2; possible D gene TRBD1, 6 bases. Trimming left V 0 bases short and J 0 bases short, with 14 bases between. CDR1 and CDR2 from the germline V gene are LNHNV and YYDKDF (reference sequence). The CDR3 has 18 amino acids. The CDR3: CATSREPPGQTNTGELFF. The CDR3 bases are TGTGCCACCAGCAGAGAACCACCAGGACAGACGAACACCGGGGAGCTGTTTTTT.